This T cell receptor beta chain is drawn from a study of CD8+CD57+ T cells in acquired aplastic anemia. General study results and limits: For CD8+ Simpson's diversity, patients and controls showed no significant difference.

Patients selected for sequencing had displayed CD8+CD57+ cell expansion by flow cytometry. Severe acquired aplastic anemia was present in all patients. Of note for this clonotype: Its antigen is not identified.

This CDR3 has 14 residues. V was pared by 0 bases and J by 0 bases, with 5 bases between. CDR1 is SGHVS, CDR2 FNYEAQ, per germline. Genomic DNA templated the TCR beta VDJ and CDR3 profiling. Using its own MiXCR run on the reads, TCRdb lists one record per CDR3 protein. The sample yields roughly 240,000 distinct CDR3 sequences, around 43% seen once. This receptor was obtained from a human donor with aplastic anemia. The chain recombines TRBV7-6 with TRBJ2-5; D gene ambiguous. Specimen: sorted CD4+, CD8+, or CD8+CD57+ T cells (not recorded which) from PBMCs. CDR3 sequence reads: CASSLAEYQETQYF. DNA for the CDR3: TGTGCCAGCAGCTTAGCGGAGTACCAAGAGACCCAGTACTTC.